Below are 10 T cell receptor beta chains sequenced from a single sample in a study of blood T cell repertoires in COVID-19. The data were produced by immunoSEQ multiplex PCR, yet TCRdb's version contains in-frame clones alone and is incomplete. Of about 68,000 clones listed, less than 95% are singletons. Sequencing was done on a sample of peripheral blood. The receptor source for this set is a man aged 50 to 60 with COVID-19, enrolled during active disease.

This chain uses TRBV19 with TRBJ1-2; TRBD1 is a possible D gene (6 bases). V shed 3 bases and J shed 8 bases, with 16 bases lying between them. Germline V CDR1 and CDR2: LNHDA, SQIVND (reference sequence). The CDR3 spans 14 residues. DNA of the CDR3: TGTGCCAGTAGTATGGGGACATACCGAGCGGGCTACACCTTC. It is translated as CASSMGTYRAGYTF.

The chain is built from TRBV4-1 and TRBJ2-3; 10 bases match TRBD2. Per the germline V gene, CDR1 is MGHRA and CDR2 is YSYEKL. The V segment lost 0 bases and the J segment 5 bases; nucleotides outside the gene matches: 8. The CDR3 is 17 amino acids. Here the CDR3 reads CASSQDSASGRVDTQYF. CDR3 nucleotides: TGCGCCAGCAGCCAAGATTCAGCTAGCGGGAGAGTAGATACGCAGTATTTT.

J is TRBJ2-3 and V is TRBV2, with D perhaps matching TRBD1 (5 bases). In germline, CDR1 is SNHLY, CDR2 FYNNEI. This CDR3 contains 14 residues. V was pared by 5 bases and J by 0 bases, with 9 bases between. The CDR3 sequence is CASSTGGSTDTQYF. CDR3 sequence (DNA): TGTGCCAGCAGTACAGGCGGAAGCACAGATACGCAGTATTTT.

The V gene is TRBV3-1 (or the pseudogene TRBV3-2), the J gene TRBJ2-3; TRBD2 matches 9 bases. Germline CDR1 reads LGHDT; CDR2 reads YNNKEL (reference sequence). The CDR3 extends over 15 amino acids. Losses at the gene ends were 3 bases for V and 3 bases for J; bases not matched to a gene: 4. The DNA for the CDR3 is TGTGCCAGCAGCCAGAATAGCGGGAGTACAGATACGCAGTATTTT. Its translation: CASSQNSGSTDTQYF.

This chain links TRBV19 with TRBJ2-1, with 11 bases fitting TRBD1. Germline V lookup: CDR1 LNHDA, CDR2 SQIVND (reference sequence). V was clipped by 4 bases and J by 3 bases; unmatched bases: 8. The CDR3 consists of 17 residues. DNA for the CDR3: TGTGCCAGTAGTACTTTACCCGGGACAGGGGGCTACAATGAGCAGTTCTTC. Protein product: CASSTLPGTGGYNEQFF.

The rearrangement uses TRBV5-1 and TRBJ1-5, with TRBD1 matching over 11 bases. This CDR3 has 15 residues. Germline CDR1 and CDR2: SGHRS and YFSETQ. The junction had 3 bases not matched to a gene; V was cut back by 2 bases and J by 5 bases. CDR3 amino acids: CASSLGQGAYQPQHF. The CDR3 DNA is TGCGCCAGCAGCTTAGGACAGGGGGCGTATCAGCCCCAGCATTTT.

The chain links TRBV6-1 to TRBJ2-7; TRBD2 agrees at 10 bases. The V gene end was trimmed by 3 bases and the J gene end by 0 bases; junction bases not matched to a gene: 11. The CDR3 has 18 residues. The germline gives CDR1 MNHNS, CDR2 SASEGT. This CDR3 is CASSDVRLAGASSYEQYF. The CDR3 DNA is TGTGCCAGCAGTGACGTACGGCTAGCGGGAGCCAGCTCCTACGAGCAGTACTTC.

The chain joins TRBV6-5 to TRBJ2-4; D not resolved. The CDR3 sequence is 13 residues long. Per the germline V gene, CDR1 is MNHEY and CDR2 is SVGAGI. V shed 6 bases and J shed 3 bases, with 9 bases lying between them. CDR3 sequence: CASRPVDKNIQYF. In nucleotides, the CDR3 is TGTGCCAGCAGGCCAGTTGACAAAAACATTCAGTACTTC.

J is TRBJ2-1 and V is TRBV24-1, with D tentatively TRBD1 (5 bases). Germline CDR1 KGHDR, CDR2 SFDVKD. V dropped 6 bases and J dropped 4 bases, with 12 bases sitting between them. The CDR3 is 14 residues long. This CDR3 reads CATSSPQAYNEQFF. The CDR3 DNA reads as TGTGCCACCAGTAGCCCACAGGCATACAATGAGCAGTTCTTC.

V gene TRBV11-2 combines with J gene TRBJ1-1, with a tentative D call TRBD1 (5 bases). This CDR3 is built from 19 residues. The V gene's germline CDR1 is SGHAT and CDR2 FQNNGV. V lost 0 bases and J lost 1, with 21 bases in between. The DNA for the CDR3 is TGTGCCAGCAGCTTAGATCGTCCGGCGGCAGGGTCCCGGAACACTGAAGCTTTCTTT. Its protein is CASSLDRPAAGSRNTEAFF.